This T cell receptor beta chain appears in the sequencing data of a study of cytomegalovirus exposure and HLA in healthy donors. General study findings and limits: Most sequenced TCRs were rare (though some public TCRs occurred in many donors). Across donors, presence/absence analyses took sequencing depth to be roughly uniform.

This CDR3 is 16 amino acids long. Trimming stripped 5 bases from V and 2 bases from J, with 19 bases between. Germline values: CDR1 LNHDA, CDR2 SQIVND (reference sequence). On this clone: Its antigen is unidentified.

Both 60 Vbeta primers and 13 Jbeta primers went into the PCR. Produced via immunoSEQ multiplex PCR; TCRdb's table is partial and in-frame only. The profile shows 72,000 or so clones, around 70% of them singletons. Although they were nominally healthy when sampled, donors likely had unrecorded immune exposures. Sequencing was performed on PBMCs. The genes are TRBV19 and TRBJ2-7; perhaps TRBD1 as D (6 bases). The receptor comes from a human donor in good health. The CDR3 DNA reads TGTGCCAGTAGTGCTAGGGGGACCCTCGGCACCTACGAGCAGTACTTC. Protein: CASSARGTLGTYEQYF. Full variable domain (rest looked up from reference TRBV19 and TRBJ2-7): DGGITQSPKYLFRKEGQNVTLSCEQNLNHDAMYWYRQDPGQGLRLIYYSQIVNDFQKGDIAEGYSVSREKKESFPLTVTSAQKNPTAFYLCASSARGTLGTYEQYFGPGTRLTVT.